This T cell receptor beta chain was profiled in a study of long-term antiretroviral therapy in people with HIV. Study observations and caveats: Absence of data on ART adherence, viral resistance or therapy changes was noted. Those clones which expanded before ART made up the dominant part of the repertoire at all time points. After ART, diversity increased yet remained lower than transplant donor controls.

On this clone: As yet, its antigen is unknown.

Survey level was the resolution at which the v3.0 immunoSEQ assay ran. Sequenced by immunoSEQ multiplex PCR; TCRdb stores in-frame clones only, minus some. The table records about 4,800 clones, 88% of them present only once. With 1 base clipped from V and 5 bases from J, the junction kept 14 bases outside the gene matches. Germline V lookup: CDR1 SGHVS, CDR2 FNYEAQ. The CDR3 length is 18 residues. Each participant with HIV received care in the United States. The chain employs TRBV7-6 and TRBJ2-5; TRBD2 matches 9 bases. The sequence was obtained from a woman between 50 and 59 years old with HIV. The input for sequencing was unsorted PBMCs, taken 1.3 years after starting antiretroviral therapy. CDR3 in amino acids: CASSLGAPRAGGLETQYF. As DNA, the CDR3 is TGTGCCAGCAGCTTAGGGGCCCCCAGGGCGGGGGGGCTTGAGACCCAGTACTTC.